This entry lists 16 T cell receptor beta chains sequenced from one sample in a study of identical twins. Each CDR3 protein is one row after TCRdb ran MiXCR on the 5' RACE reads. The sample comprises 450,000 or so distinct CDR3 sequences, approximately 25% of which are singletons, and 2.9% rests with the top ten. These same records also appear under a second study, on T cells expressing NK-cell markers.

The specimen sequenced was CD4+ T cells sorted from blood. These TCRs come from a woman younger than 30 in good health.

This chain links TRBV7-2 with TRBJ2-7; 9 bases match TRBD2. Germline loops: CDR1 SGHTA, CDR2 FQGNSA. Trimming at V came to 5 bases and at J to 2 bases, leaving 4 bases not matched to a gene. The CDR3 length is 14 residues. In nucleotides, the CDR3 is TGTGCCAGCAGCCCGACTAGCGGACCCTACGAGCAGTACTTC. Translated: CASSPTSGPYEQYF.

The V gene is TRBV5-1, the J gene TRBJ2-1; D call uncertain. Germline CDR1 SGHRS, CDR2 YFSETQ. Trimming removed 2 bases at V and 5 bases at J, with 11 bases between. The CDR3 is 14 residues long. CDR3 nucleotides: TGCGCCAGCAGCTTAAGGACCCGAAACAATGAGCAGTTCTTC. Its translation is CASSLRTRNNEQFF.

This chain joins TRBV29-1 and TRBJ2-1; 10 bases map to TRBD1. V shed 6 bases and J 6 bases; nucleotides not matched to a gene: 8. Per the germline V gene, CDR1 is SQVTM and CDR2 is ANQGSEA. This CDR3 is built from 14 residues. The CDR3 loop reads CSVHPGQGTNEQFF. In DNA form, the CDR3 reads TGCAGCGTCCATCCGGGACAGGGGACCAATGAGCAGTTCTTC.

The chain recombines TRBV20-1 with TRBJ2-5; 9 positions agree with TRBD1. This CDR3 has 13 residues. V trimming: 8 bases; J trimming: 2 bases; junction bases outside the gene matches: 6. The V gene's germline CDR1 is DFQATT and CDR2 SNEGSKA (reference sequence). CDR3 protein: CSPRGTGQETQYF. The CDR3 DNA follows: TGCAGTCCGCGAGGGACAGGGCAAGAGACCCAGTACTTC.

This clonotype was picked up a small number of times. The rearrangement joins TRBV5-1 to TRBJ2-5; maybe TRBD1 (5 bases). The CDR3 extends over 16 amino acids. The germline V gene has CDR1 SGHRS and CDR2 YFSETQ. The V gene lost 0 bases and the J gene lost 1 base, with 13 bases spanning the gap. In DNA, the CDR3 is TGCGCCAGCAGCTTGGGAGCACAGGCGCTCCAAGAGACCCAGTACTTC. Its translation: CASSLGAQALQETQYF.

Here the CDR3 reads CASSYRGGGDTEAFF. CDR3 DNA: TGTGCCAGCAGTTATCGGGGCGGTGGGGACACTGAAGCTTTCTTT. The chain carries TRBV6-5 and TRBJ1-1, with a tentative D call TRBD1 (5 bases). CDR1 is MNHEY and CDR2 is SVGAGI in the germline V gene. V lost 3 bases to trimming and J lost 3 bases, with 14 bases between them. The CDR3 covers 15 residues.

The J gene is TRBJ1-2, the V gene TRBV11-2; 7 nucleotides line up with TRBD1. CDR3 size: 14 residues. The V gene's germline CDR1 is SGHAT and CDR2 FQNNGV. Unmatched junction bases numbered 6, after V lost 5 bases and J lost 3 bases. The CDR3 is CASSKHRGDYGYTF. CDR3 nucleotide sequence: TGTGCCAGCAGCAAACACAGGGGTGACTATGGCTACACCTTC.

The V and J genes are TRBV5-6 and TRBJ1-1; no clear D. The CDR3 is 15 amino acids. V lost 3 bases to trimming and J lost 4 bases, with 16 bases between them. The germline CDR1 and CDR2 sequences are SGHDT and YYEEEE. The CDR3 here is CASSYVSTLVTEAFF. The CDR3 DNA reads as TGTGCCAGCAGCTATGTTTCTACTTTGGTCACTGAAGCTTTCTTT.

This clonotype has ten or more counts. This sequence joins TRBV5-1 and TRBJ2-1; TRBD1 might be the D (6 bases). CDR1 and CDR2 (germline): SGHRS, YFSETQ. This CDR3 is 14 amino acids long. V was trimmed by 8 bases and J by 1 base, leaving 13 bases between them. The CDR3 DNA reads as TGCGCCAGTACACAAGGACAGTCCTACAATGAGCAGTTCTTC. The encoded protein is CASTQGQSYNEQFF. The whole variable domain, filled in from reference TRBV5-1 and TRBJ2-1, reads KAGVTQTPRYLIKTRGQQVTLSCSPISGHRSVSWYQQTPGQGLQFLFEYFSETQRNKGNFPGRFSGRQFSNSRSEMNVSTLELGDSALYLCASTQGQSYNEQFFGPGTRLTVL.

V usage is TRBV5-1 and J usage is TRBJ2-1; TRBD2 matches 10 bases. CDR1 is SGHRS, CDR2 YFSETQ, per germline. With V trimmed by 10 bases and J by 5 bases, 9 bases remained unmatched. The CDR3 has 14 amino acids. The CDR3 spells CAAAAGGGDNEQFF. In DNA form, the CDR3 reads TGCGCCGCAGCAGCGGGAGGGGGAGACAATGAGCAGTTCTTC.

The chain combines TRBV20-1 with TRBJ2-7, with D perhaps assigned TRBD1 or TRBD2 (6 bases each). The germline V and J ends were trimmed by 5 bases and 7 bases, with 24 bases remaining between them. Looked up from germline, CDR1 is DFQATT and CDR2 is SNEGSKA (reference sequence). This CDR3 spans 15 amino acids. This CDR3 reads CSAQAGAEGGREQYF. The CDR3 nucleotides read TGCAGTGCTCAGGCGGGTGCAGAGGGGGGACGAGAGCAGTACTTC.

On this clonotype: Its ends do not fully match the called genes, so a read error is possible. DNA for the CDR3: TGCAGTGCTAGCCCGGACAATTCCGGAGAGCTGTTTTTT. Its protein product is CSASPDNSGELFF. This chain links TRBV20-1 with TRBJ2-2; maybe TRBD1 (5 bases). In germline, CDR1 is DFQATT, CDR2 SNEGSKA (reference sequence). The CDR3 is 13 residues long.

The genes are TRBV7-2 and TRBJ2-5; tentatively, D is TRBD2 (7 bases). The CDR3 is 15 residues long. Germline loops: CDR1 SGHTA, CDR2 FQGNSA. Trimming removed 2 bases from V and 5 bases from J, with 15 bases in between. CDR3 loop: CASSLRGGAEETQYF. CDR3 DNA: TGTGCCAGCAGCTTAAGGGGGGGGGCGGAGGAGACCCAGTACTTC. Full variable domain (outside the CDR3, taken from reference TRBV7-2 and TRBJ2-5): GAGVSQSPSNKVTEKGKDVELRCDPISGHTALYWYRQSLGQGLEFLIYFQGNSAPDKSGLPSDRFSAERTGGSVSTLTIQRTQQEDSAVYLCASSLRGGAEETQYFGPGTRLLVL.

The rearrangement uses TRBV5-1 and TRBJ2-5; 8 bases align to TRBD2. V was pared by 3 bases and J by 5 bases, with 12 bases of the junction left unmatched. Germline V CDR1 and CDR2: SGHRS, YFSETQ. This CDR3 region has 16 residues. The CDR3 loop reads CASSSNSGGPGETQYF. For the CDR3, the DNA is TGCGCCAGCAGCTCGAACAGCGGGGGCCCTGGGGAGACCCAGTACTTC.

This chain joins TRBV6-5 and TRBJ2-3; D is perhaps TRBD2 (5 bases). Germline V gene data show CDR1 as MNHEY and CDR2 as SVGAGI. V lost 2 bases and J 0 bases, leaving 12 bases between the germline ends. The CDR3 is 16 amino acids. The CDR3 DNA reads TGTGCCAGCAGTTACGGCTTAGCGATGAGCACAGATACGCAGTATTTT. Amino acid sequence: CASSYGLAMSTDTQYF.

V gene TRBV7-3 combines with J gene TRBJ2-1; no reliable D call. The CDR3 has 13 residues. Germline V gene lookup returns CDR1 SGHTA and CDR2 FQGTGA. V lost 5 bases and J lost 5, with 10 bases in between. The DNA for the CDR3 is TGTGCCAGCAGCCAAAGTCGAAACAATGAGCAGTTCTTC. Amino acids: CASSQSRNNEQFF.